This T cell receptor beta chain appears in the sequencing data of a study of T cells in localized non-small cell lung cancer. Clones were read by immunoSEQ multiplex PCR, and TCRdb kept only the in-frame ones, dropping some. The sample has about 16,000 clones, 75% to 90% seen once. The CDR3 is 15 amino acids. Germline CDR1 and CDR2: MNHNS and SASEGT. Losses at the gene ends were 7 bases for V and 3 bases for J; bases not matched to a gene: 8. The chain combines TRBV6-1 with TRBJ2-7; 11 bases are shared with TRBD2. This clonotype was sampled from a male donor aged 60 or over with stage II squamous cell lung carcinoma. Sequences were derived from peripheral blood, sampled before any cancer treatment. The CDR3 region is CASNDPTSGNYEQYF. CDR3 sequence (DNA): TGTGCCAGCAACGATCCGACTAGCGGGAACTACGAGCAGTACTTC.